This TCR beta chain came from a study of CD8+CD57+ T cells in acquired aplastic anemia. Trimming cost V 5 bases and J 6 bases; bases outside gene matches: 5. The CDR3 is 13 residues long. Germline CDR1 reads SGHTA; CDR2 reads FQGTGA. Patients included in sequencing had previously demonstrated CD8+CD57+ cell expansion by flow cytometry. The cohort consisted entirely of patients having severe acquired aplastic anemia. The TCR beta profiling, which covered VDJ combination and CDR3 sequence, was carried out using genomic DNA as the template. TCRdb called the reads again in MiXCR, with one record for every CDR3 protein. The sample holds 150,000 to 200,000 distinct CDR3 sequences, around 50% seen once.

The V call is TRBV7-3, the J call TRBJ2-3; 7 nucleotides agree with TRBD2. The sequenced sample was sorted CD4+, CD8+, or CD8+CD57+ T cells (not recorded which) from PBMCs. This receptor was taken from a human donor with aplastic anemia. CDR3 sequence (DNA): TGTGCCAGCAGCCGGACTAGTTGGGATACGCAGTATTTT. Its protein is CASSRTSWDTQYF.